A selection of T cell receptor beta chains follows, all from one sample in a study of shared clonotypes between healthy human individuals. This table comes from immunoSEQ multiplex PCR, and its TCRdb copy is limited to in-frame clones, with some not included. The sample consists of approximately 720,000 clones, around 92% of them appearing once. Sequencing was performed on naive CD8+ T cells sorted from blood. The origin of the receptors is a man aged 30 to 45 in good health. The CDR3 runs from the conserved cysteine through the conserved F or W. A D gene is named only where the DNA matches it firmly. Size is omitted from some rows. Given values are once, few, many or a class for expanded clones.

size,J,V,D,DNA,CDR3
NA,TRBJ1-5,TRBV4-1,TRBD1,TGCGCCAGCAGCCAAGCTGAACAGGGGGCTCAGCCCCAGCATTTT,CASSQAEQGAQPQHF
NA,TRBJ2-7,TRBV19,NA,TGTGCCAGTAGTCCGGGGGTGGACTACGAGCAGTACTTC,CASSPGVDYEQYF
NA,TRBJ2-7,TRBV11-2,TRBD1,TGTGCCAGCAGCATTGGACAGGGGGGGGCCTACGAGCAGTACTTC,CASSIGQGGAYEQYF
NA,TRBJ2-1,TRBV6-6,NA,TGTGCCAGCAGTTCTAGACCCTCATACAATGAGCAGTTCTTC,CASSSRPSYNEQFF
once,TRBJ2-4,TRBV7-2,NA,TGTGCCAGCAGCAACCGGGACTTAGCCAAAAACATTCAGTACTTC,CASSNRDLAKNIQYF
NA,TRBJ1-5,TRBV15,TRBD1,TGTGCCACCAGCAGAGACGCGACAGGGATCAGGCAGCCCCAGCATTTT,CATSRDATGIRQPQHF
NA,TRBJ2-7,TRBV4-1,TRBD2,TGCGCCAGCAGCCAAGATTCCGCGGGAGAGAAAGGCGAGCAGTACTTC,CASSQDSAGEKGEQYF
once,TRBJ2-3,TRBV23-1,TRBD2,TGCGCCAGCAGTCAATCTCGGCCTAGCGGGAGCCTCACAGATACGCAGTATTTT,CASSQSRPSGSLTDTQYF
few,TRBJ2-2,TRBV11-2,NA,TGTGCCAGCAGCTTAGTTCCGTGGGGCGGGGAGCTGTTTTTT,CASSLVPWGGELFF
NA,TRBJ2-5,TRBV11-2,TRBD2,TGTGCCAGCAGCCACCAGGAGCGGGAGGTTGAGACCCAGTACTTC,CASSHQEREVETQYF
few,TRBJ2-6,TRBV6-4,NA,TGTGCCAGCAGTGACTCGAGCTCTGGGGCCAACGTCCTGACTTTC,CASSDSSSGANVLTF
NA,TRBJ2-7,TRBV10-3,NA,TGTGCCATCAGTGAGCAGAGCTACGAGCAGTACTTC,CAISEQSYEQYF
NA,TRBJ1-2,TRBV6-5,TRBD1,TGTGCCAGCAGTTACTCACCGTCAGGGGGCCTCTCTGGCTACACCTTC,CASSYSPSGGLSGYTF
NA,TRBJ1-1,TRBV28,NA,TGTGCCAGCAGTTCGAGAGACGGACACACAGAAGCTTTCTTT,CASSSRDGHTEAFF
once,TRBJ2-5,TRBV7-2,NA,TGTGCCAGCAGCTTAGTGTTCGGACAGAGGTCGACCCAGTACTTC,CASSLVFGQRSTQYF
NA,TRBJ2-7,TRBV10-3,TRBD1,TGTGCCATCATCCTTAATCGGGACAGGGCGGACGAGCAGTACTTC,CAIILNRDRADEQYF
NA,TRBJ2-1,TRBV29-1,NA,TGCAGCGTTGCGGACGGCGCCTACAATGAGCAGTTCTTC,CSVADGAYNEQFF
NA,TRBJ1-2,TRBV5-1,NA,TGCGCCAGCAGTGAGAGAGACAAGGACTATGGCTACACCTTC,CASSERDKDYGYTF
NA,TRBJ2-2,TRBV9,NA,TGTGCCAGCTCCCGGGACCGCCAGAACACCGGGGAGCTGTTTTTT,CASSRDRQNTGELFF
NA,TRBJ2-4,TRBV2,NA,TGTGCCAGCAGTCGGGTGGTTGCCGGAGTCGAAAACATTCAGTACTTC,CASSRVVAGVENIQYF
NA,TRBJ2-2,TRBV5-6,TRBD2,TGTGCCAGCAGCTTGGTAGGGTGGCTAGCGGTTTGGTCCGGGGAGCTGTTTTTT,CASSLVGWLAVWSGELFF
NA,TRBJ1-5,TRBV28,TRBD1,TGTGCCAGCAGTATAGAGGACAGGGGGGAATGGAGCAATCAGCCCCAGCATTTT,CASSIEDRGEWSNQPQHF
NA,TRBJ2-3,TRBV28,TRBD2,TGTGCCAGCAGTTTAGAGGCGGGAGCGGGATATAGCACAGATACGCAGTATTTT,CASSLEAGAGYSTDTQYF
once,TRBJ2-5,TRBV5-5,NA,TGTGCCAGCAGCTTGCCTGCAGGTCAAGAGACCCAGTACTTC,CASSLPAGQETQYF
NA,TRBJ1-1,TRBV6-6,NA,TGTGCCAGCAGTTACGGCCTAGGAGACACTGAAGCTTTCTTT,CASSYGLGDTEAFF
once,TRBJ2-7,TRBV5-4,NA,TGTGCCAGCAGCTTCCTCCCGGGACTTGACTACGAGCAGTACTTC,CASSFLPGLDYEQYF
NA,TRBJ2-1,TRBV19,NA,TGTGCCAGTAGCCGCCCCCCAGCCTCCTACAATGAGCAGTTCTTC,CASSRPPASYNEQFF
NA,TRBJ2-7,TRBV28,TRBD1,TGTGCCAGCAGTCCGGGACAGGGGGCCGAAGAGCAGTACTTC,CASSPGQGAEEQYF
NA,TRBJ1-2,TRBV7-8,TRBD1,TGTGCCAGCAGCTTAGCGACGCGGGACAGACATCAACTTAACTATGGCTACACCTTC,CASSLATRDRHQLNYGYTF
NA,TRBJ2-1,TRBV13,TRBD1,TGTGCCAGCAGCTTTAGGACAGGGGCGTCAACGAAGCAGTTCTTC,CASSFRTGASTKQFF
NA,TRBJ2-1,TRBV19,TRBD2,TGTGCCAGTAGTATATCGGGACTAGTCTACAATGAGCAGTTCTTC,CASSISGLVYNEQFF
NA,TRBJ1-5,TRBV27,NA,TGTGCCAGCAGTTCGGCCCAGGTCAGTCAGCCCCAGCATTTT,CASSSAQVSQPQHF
NA,TRBJ2-2,TRBV19,TRBD1,TGTGCCAGTACAACAGGGGGCAACGAGAACACCGGGGAGCTGTTTTTT,CASTTGGNENTGELFF
NA,TRBJ2-7,TRBV27,TRBD1,TGTGCCAGCGGAACAGGGGTCCACGAGCAGTACTTC,CASGTGVHEQYF
once,TRBJ2-7,TRBV7-8,TRBD2,TGTGCCAGCAGCTTAGCGGGAGGGAGCTACGAGCAGTACTTC,CASSLAGGSYEQYF
NA,TRBJ2-5,TRBV5-1,NA,TGCGCCAGCAGGCCGAGCTCTCAAGAGACCCAGTACTTC,CASRPSSQETQYF
NA,TRBJ1-5,TRBV28,TRBD1,TGTGCCAGCAGTTTAAGTAGCGACAGGGTTGGCAATCAGCCCCAGCATTTT,CASSLSSDRVGNQPQHF
NA,TRBJ2-7,TRBV7-9,TRBD2,TGTGCCAGCAGCCCCACTAGCGGACACTACGAGCAGTACTTC,CASSPTSGHYEQYF
NA,TRBJ1-1,TRBV7-2,NA,TGTGCCAGCAGTCTTGGGACGGTCGAAGCTTTCTTT,CASSLGTVEAFF
NA,TRBJ2-7,TRBV7-2,TRBD1,TGTGCCAGCAGCTTAGCTACAGGGGAAGTTCAATACGAGCAGTACTTC,CASSLATGEVQYEQYF
NA,TRBJ1-4,TRBV9,TRBD1,TGTGCCAGCAGAGTCGGGACAGGGGGTGGAAAACTGTTTTTT,CASRVGTGGGKLFF
once,TRBJ1-5,TRBV27,TRBD1,TGTGCCAGCAGTCCCAGGGACAGGGAGAGTCAGCCCCAGCATTTT,CASSPRDRESQPQHF
NA,TRBJ2-7,TRBV7-9,NA,TGTGCCAGCACCCTTCACTCCTACGAGCAGTACTTC,CASTLHSYEQYF
NA,TRBJ2-7,TRBV25-1,NA,TGTGCCAGCAGTGAGATAGGCAGCTCCTACGAGCAGTACTTC,CASSEIGSSYEQYF
NA,TRBJ2-7,TRBV27,NA,TGTGCCACCCGGGGGCCAGGGCTGAGTGGCTGGACCTACGAGCAGTACTTC,CATRGPGLSGWTYEQYF
NA,TRBJ2-3,TRBV27,TRBD1,TGTGCCAGCGGTCTGGGACAGCCCATTAATACGCAGTATTTT,CASGLGQPINTQYF
NA,TRBJ2-1,TRBV6-5,NA,TGTGCCAGCAGCCCCACGTTACCCGCTTACAATGAGCAGTTCTTC,CASSPTLPAYNEQFF
NA,TRBJ2-5,TRBV28,TRBD1,TGTGCCAGCAGTTTACCCGGGACAGGGGAGGGAGAGACCCAGTACTTC,CASSLPGTGEGETQYF
NA,TRBJ2-7,TRBV27,TRBD1,TGTGCCAGCAGTCCGGACAGGGAACCATACGAGCAGTACTTC,CASSPDREPYEQYF
NA,TRBJ2-7,TRBV30,NA,TGTGCCTGGAGTGAAAGCTACGAGCAGTACTTC,CAWSESYEQYF